The entry below gives a single TCR beta chain sequence along with its context. This clonotype has at least ten counts. It lacks a known antigen. Base qualities were left out, and no much larger clone turns up one base away. The sample belongs to a study of spatial heterogeneity in lung cancer (dated 2019 in TCRdb). Describing the broader study: Beta-chain transcripts were consistently detected in greater numbers than alpha-chain transcripts, which likely reflected higher beta-chain transcript abundance. In the raw uncorrected reads, each unique combination of TCR and UMI appeared on average more than ten times. In non-small cell lung cancer, the study quantitatively compared TCR alpha and beta repertoires across several tumor regions, matched nontumor lung, and blood. The study linked features of the TCR repertoire to counts of nonsynonymous mutations, which were determined by whole-exome sequencing of tumor tissue. Both alpha and beta chains were TCR-sequenced in fewer than 250 tumor regions, approximately 64 matched nontumor lung samples and roughly 50 PBMC samples obtained at surgery. Findings and caveats that apply to the study as a whole: Additional single-cell paired TCR alpha and beta sequencing was considered necessary to confirm, at a functional level, the hypothesis that regional TCRs recognize regional mutations. Ubiquitous expanded tumor TCRs were detected in blood more often at tumor resection than at routine follow-up.

The time point label, as the study defines it: sample taken at primary tumor resection. Samples were obtained from 70 to 85 patients with early-stage, untreated non-small cell lung cancer from the lung TRACERx cohort. TCR sequencing used whole RNA extracted from tumor and nontumor lung tissue, or from cryopreserved PBMC samples, without cell sorting. Only patients with enough RNA available from two or more tumor regions were chosen for TCR sequencing. The library was generated by 5' RACE. The run used a NextSeq 500. The TCR library protocol attached a unique molecular identifier to each TCR cDNA molecule to allow correction of PCR and sequencing errors. In the source study's methods: Decombinator tools were used for TCR identification, UMI-based error correction and CDR3 extraction. Expanded TCRs were defined as those above a frequency of 2 per 1,000, corresponding to the top 1% of the tumor frequency distribution. Each repertoire was subsampled 100 times to 5,000 TCRs, after which Renyi diversity was computed with the R vegan package. CDR3 similarity networks were built from amino acid triplet string-kernel similarity, connecting CDR3s with pairwise similarity above 0.82. TCRdb handled the public reads itself, with Q25 trimming in fastp and clone calling in MiXCR, and kept productive beta chains. Each CDR3 protein appears once, grouped with its most common genes and DNA. TCRdb's processing, not the authors', yielded these V and J calls. For this sample there are approximately 22,000 distinct CDR3 sequences; about 5% appear just once. The ten biggest clones cover 30% to 40% of the sample.

Looking up the germline V gene (reference sequence) yields CDR1 MNHEY and CDR2 SMNVEV. Measured from the cysteine to the phenylalanine, the CDR3 is 12 residues long. Only CDR3 DNA remains: 36 bases, in frame from the first base. The junction carries 9 bases between V and J, which are trimmed by 3 bases and 9 bases respectively. The TCR was taken from a male donor with early-stage non-small cell lung cancer. The chain links TRBV27 with TRBJ2-1; the D element could tentatively be TRBD1 or TRBD2, as 6 bases agree for each. Sequences were derived from PBMCs, sampled at surgery. The DNA is as follows: TGTGCCAGCAGTTTCTCGGGGGCTGAGCAGTTCTTC. The resulting protein is CASSFSGAEQFF.